This T cell receptor (beta chain) came from a study of OX40 agonist ivuxolimab in advanced cancers. About the study: Previous treatment with anti-PD-1, anti-PD-L1 or anti-CTLA-4 therapy was allowed; approximately 40% had received some.

Clones were read by immunoSEQ multiplex PCR, and TCRdb kept only the in-frame ones, dropping some. In the table there are 70,000 or so clones, 88% of which are singletons. This CDR3 has 14 amino acids. V lost 2 bases to trimming and J lost 7 bases, with 12 bases between them. CDR1 MRHNA and CDR2 SNTAGT come from the germline V gene. The TCR sequence derives from an adult with an advanced solid tumor such as melanoma, head and neck, liver or kidney cancer. Sequences were derived from CD4+ or CD8+ T cells sorted from blood, sampled in a trial of the OX40 agonist ivuxolimab. The chain joins TRBV6-4 to TRBJ2-1, with D possibly being TRBD1 (6 bases). As DNA, the CDR3 is TGTGCCAGCAGTGACGACCCCGGGACAAATGAGCAGTTCTTC. Its translation: CASSDDPGTNEQFF.